The 30 T cell receptor beta chains in this list originate from one sample, sequenced in a study of regulatory T cells in long-lasting Graves disease. As for time point: persistent/refractory GD, antithyroid drugs over 5 years with positive TRAb. Extracted PBMC RNA gave rise to the TCR library. Arm-PCR of CDR3 regions with iRepertoire HTBI primers generated TCR beta libraries. TCRdb reprocessed the multiplex PCR reads with MiXCR, giving one entry per CDR3 protein. Of 360,000 or so distinct CDR3 sequences in the sample, about 23% are singletons; the top ten hold roughly a quarter. The sample in question was peripheral blood mononuclear cells (PBMCs), obtained when the disease was refractory, from a patient treated with antithyroid drugs. Receptors were obtained from a middle-aged woman with Graves disease.

This clonotype was detected a few times. V and J are TRBV6-2 or TRBV6-3 and TRBJ1-4, with D unresolved. V gave up 4 bases and J gave up 6 bases, with 9 bases separating them. The germline gives CDR1 MNHEY, CDR2 SVGEGT. This CDR3 region has 13 residues. The CDR3 spells CASSSWTYEKLFF. In DNA form, the CDR3 reads TGTGCCAGCAGTTCATGGACCTATGAAAAACTGTTTTTT.

At least ten counts were recorded for this clonotype. The chain links TRBV7-9 to TRBJ2-5, with D unresolved. The CDR3 has 15 amino acids. Trimming took off 0 bases at V and 7 bases at J, with 15 bases between the two ends. CDR1 is SEHNR, CDR2 FQNEAQ, per germline (reference sequence). DNA of the CDR3: TGTGCCAGCAGCTTAGCGCCGGGCTCCCTGGGGACCCAGTACTTC. Translating it yields CASSLAPGSLGTQYF.

V gene TRBV20-1 combines with J gene TRBJ2-5, with TRBD2 as a possible D gene (5 bases). The CDR3 extends over 14 amino acids. Trimming cost V 1 base and J 5 bases, with 14 bases left between them. Germline V lookup: CDR1 DFQATT, CDR2 SNEGSKA (reference sequence). This CDR3 is CSARGAASRETQYF. DNA of the CDR3: TGCAGTGCTAGAGGTGCGGCTAGCCGGGAGACCCAGTACTTC.

This sequence joins TRBV24-1 and TRBJ2-2; TRBD2 is a possible D gene (6 bases). CDR1 and CDR2 (germline): KGHDR, SFDVKD. The V gene lost 12 bases and the J gene lost 0 bases, with 19 bases spanning the gap. This CDR3 is built from 16 residues. The DNA of the CDR3 is TGTGCCTCCTGCTTGAGCGGGCAGGCGAACACCGGGGAGCTGTTTTTT. It translates to CASCLSGQANTGELFF.

V and J are TRBV12-3 or TRBV12-4 and TRBJ1-1; 8 positions match TRBD1. The CDR3 has 14 amino acids. V lost 8 bases and J lost 8; bases outside the gene matches: 13. This CDR3 is CASRTGTGVAEAFF. CDR3 nucleotide sequence: TGTGCCAGCCGGACCGGGACAGGAGTCGCAGAAGCTTTCTTT.

This clonotype was seen repeatedly, ten times or more. The genes are TRBV28 and TRBJ2-2; 8 bases match TRBD1. Germline CDR1 is MDHEN and CDR2 is SYDVKM. The CDR3 runs to 16 residues. V gave up 7 bases and J gave up 1 base; unmatched junction bases: 8. CDR3 protein: CASIKPGTGNTGELFF. CDR3 nucleotides: TGTGCCAGCATTAAGCCCGGGACAGGGAACACCGGGGAGCTGTTTTTT.

This clonotype was observed once. The chain carries TRBV20-1 and TRBJ2-3; 7 bases are shared with TRBD2. Looked up from germline, CDR1 is DFQATT and CDR2 is SNEGSKA (reference sequence). The V segment lost 3 bases and the J segment 6 bases; nucleotides outside the gene matches: 9. The CDR3 spans 14 residues. The CDR3: CSARPQAGIDTQYF. CDR3 bases: TGCAGTGCTAGGCCCCAAGCGGGAATTGATACGCAGTATTTT.

Only a few counts were recorded for this clonotype. The rearrangement links TRBV14 to TRBJ1-4, with TRBD1 identical over 7 bases. The CDR3 contains 14 residues. V was pared by 2 bases and J by 10 bases, with 7 bases of the junction left unmatched. Germline assignment: CDR1 SGHDN and CDR2 FVKESK. CDR3 residues: CASSQQGGSGKLFF. CDR3 DNA: TGTGCCAGCAGCCAACAGGGGGGGAGTGGAAAACTGTTTTTT.

V gene TRBV27 combines with J gene TRBJ2-2; D is unclear. The CDR3 is 13 amino acids. Trimming stripped 6 bases from V and 6 bases from J, with 11 bases between. Per germline, CDR1 MNHEY and CDR2 SMNVEV (reference sequence). In DNA form, the CDR3 reads TGTGCCAGCAGAAGGGTGGCGTCCGGGGAGCTGTTTTTT. Translated, it gives CASRRVASGELFF.

This chain uses TRBV30 with TRBJ1-2; D is ambiguous. V was pared by 6 bases and J by 4 bases, with 18 bases between. The CDR3 extends over 14 amino acids. Germline V gene data show CDR1 as GTSNPN and CDR2 as SVGIG (reference sequence). The CDR3 nucleotides read TGTGCCTGTTCAAAGAGGAGCCGCCTCTATGGCTACACCTTC. This encodes CACSKRSRLYGYTF.

This clonotype showed up just a few times. V and J are TRBV5-1 and TRBJ2-7; TRBD2 matches 8 bases. After removal of 3 bases from V and 1 base from J, the junction contained 9 bases not matched to a gene. This CDR3 comprises 16 residues. CDR1 is SGHRS and CDR2 is YFSETQ in the germline V gene. The CDR3 spells CASSSGRGEVSYEQYF. For the CDR3, the DNA is TGCGCCAGCAGCTCGGGGCGGGGGGAAGTGTCCTACGAGCAGTACTTC.

This clonotype was observed at least ten times. The CDR3 protein is CAISESDVNSPLHF. In nucleotides, the CDR3 is TGTGCCATCAGTGAGTCGGACGTTAATTCACCCCTCCACTTT. The rearrangement uses TRBV10-3 and TRBJ1-6; D uncertain. V was clipped by 0 bases and J by 6 bases, with 6 bases between them. Germline V gene data show CDR1 as ENHRY and CDR2 as SYGVKD. The CDR3 is 14 amino acids.

The V and J genes are TRBV5-4 and TRBJ2-1, with 7 bases fitting TRBD2. CDR1 is SGHNT and CDR2 is YYREEE in the germline V gene (reference sequence). The CDR3 spans 16 residues. The V segment lost 7 bases and the J segment 1 base; nucleotides outside the gene matches: 11. The CDR3, as DNA: TGTGCCAGCCGACAAGGCGGGAGTGGGTCCTACAATGAGCAGTTCTTC. Residues: CASRQGGSGSYNEQFF.

The V gene is TRBV7-2, the J gene TRBJ2-2, with TRBD2 matching 7 bases. V shed 5 bases and J 1 base; nucleotides not matched to a gene: 10. CDR3 length: 17 residues. Germline V gives CDR1 SGHTA, CDR2 FQGNSA. The CDR3 region has the DNA TGTGCCAGCAGCCTACGTGGGCTAGCGGAGAACACCGGGGAGCTGTTTTTT. Encoded protein: CASSLRGLAENTGELFF.

This clonotype has only a few counts. CDR3 coding DNA: TGTGCCAGCAGCAGTCCAACAGGAGAAGGTTATGGCTACACCTTC. Translated, it gives CASSSPTGEGYGYTF. The rearrangement links TRBV28 to TRBJ1-2, with a tentative D call TRBD1 (5 bases). In germline, CDR1 is MDHEN, CDR2 SYDVKM. Trimming cost V 6 bases and J 5 bases, with 19 bases left between them. The CDR3 extends over 15 amino acids.

This clonotype was recorded at least ten times. The CDR3 sequence: CASRTGGAYEQYF. The CDR3 DNA is TGTGCCAGCCGGACAGGGGGCGCCTACGAGCAGTACTTC. The chain carries TRBV12-3 or TRBV12-4 and TRBJ2-7; 11 bases fit TRBD1. This CDR3 comprises 13 residues. J was trimmed by 2 bases and V by 8 bases; bases with no gene match: 2.

This clonotype was detected ten times or more. This chain connects TRBV20-1 to TRBJ2-7; 10 bases are shared with TRBD1. This CDR3 has 15 amino acids. Germline CDR1 is DFQATT and CDR2 is SNEGSKA (reference sequence). V was pared by 5 bases and J by 4 bases, with 11 bases of the junction left unmatched. The CDR3 spells CSALALGTGEYEQYF. In DNA form, the CDR3 reads TGCAGTGCTCTAGCCTTAGGGACAGGGGAATACGAGCAGTACTTC.

The chain combines TRBV28 with TRBJ1-2; a possible D gene is TRBD1 (6 bases). The ends were cut back, 4 bases at V and 3 bases at J, with 15 bases in the middle. The V gene's germline CDR1 is MDHEN and CDR2 SYDVKM. The CDR3 sequence is 15 residues long. The CDR3: CASSSQGSRYYGYTF. The CDR3 nucleotides read TGTGCCAGCAGTTCACAGGGTTCCCGATACTATGGCTACACCTTC.

The J gene is TRBJ2-7, the V gene TRBV3-1; D might be TRBD1 (5 bases). The V end lost 3 bases, the J end lost 4 bases, and 13 bases lay between the germline ends. Germline values: CDR1 LGHDT, CDR2 YNNKEL (reference sequence). The CDR3 is 14 residues long. CDR3 sequence reads: CASSHFQGTYEQYF. Here the CDR3 DNA reads TGTGCCAGCAGCCATTTCCAGGGTACGTACGAGCAGTACTTC.

The table lists this clonotype with many counts. The chain recombines TRBV6-5 with TRBJ2-2; 8 bases are a match to TRBD2. The CDR3 is 14 amino acids. V lost 0 bases, J lost 6 bases, and 0 bases stayed unmatched. The germline V gene encodes CDR1 MNHEY and CDR2 SVGAGI. The CDR3 loop is CASSYSGLAGELFF. The CDR3 DNA reads as TGTGCCAGCAGTTACTCGGGACTAGCCGGGGAGCTGTTTTTT.

The table lists this clonotype with a few counts. The V and J genes are TRBV7-9 and TRBJ1-3; 9 bases match TRBD1. The CDR3 runs 18 residues. CDR1 and CDR2 from the germline V gene are SEHNR and FQNEAQ (reference sequence). V lost 4 bases, J lost 2 bases, and 12 bases stayed unmatched. Written as DNA, the CDR3 is TGTGCCAGCAGCTCGGGGACAGGGTACACATTAACTGGAAACACCATATATTTT. It yields the protein CASSSGTGYTLTGNTIYF.

This clonotype was observed at least ten times. V gene TRBV10-3 combines with J gene TRBJ2-7; 10 nucleotides agree with TRBD1. V was pared by 7 bases and J by 5 bases, with 8 bases of the junction left unmatched. Germline V CDR1 and CDR2: ENHRY, SYGVKD. The CDR3 is 14 residues long. DNA for the CDR3: TGTGCCATCAAAGGGACAGGGGCAGTAAACGAGCAGTACTTC. It yields the protein CAIKGTGAVNEQYF.

The chain recombines TRBV6-1 with TRBJ1-5; D gene uncertain. Germline CDR1 and CDR2: MNHNS and SASEGT. This CDR3 has 14 residues. V was pared by 2 bases and J by 6 bases, with 11 bases between. CDR3 residues: CASSETEAGQPQHF. CDR3 sequence (DNA): TGTGCCAGCAGTGAAACAGAAGCGGGTCAGCCCCAGCATTTT.

This clonotype has ten or more counts. V usage is TRBV29-1 and J usage is TRBJ2-7; no firm D call. CDR3 length: 11 residues. The germline gives CDR1 SQVTM, CDR2 ANQGSEA. Trimming cost V 4 bases and J 3 bases, with 7 bases left between them. The CDR3 loop reads CSVVSDYEQYF. In DNA form, the CDR3 reads TGCAGCGTTGTGTCCGACTACGAGCAGTACTTC.

The V gene is TRBV6-1, the J gene TRBJ1-4; the match to TRBD1 covers 7 bases. The CDR3 is 14 amino acids. V shed 4 bases, J shed 8 bases, and the junction held 7 bases outside the gene matches. Germline V gene lookup returns CDR1 MNHNS and CDR2 SASEGT. CDR3 nucleotide sequence: TGTGCCAGCAGTGTACGACAGGGTAGGGAAAAACTGTTTTTT. Protein product: CASSVRQGREKLFF.

The J gene is TRBJ1-1, the V gene TRBV27; D call uncertain. The CDR3 spans 14 residues. Germline V gene data show CDR1 as MNHEY and CDR2 as SMNVEV (reference sequence). For the CDR3, the DNA is TGTGCTTGCAGTTTAGGATTTGGGAACACTGAAGCTTTCTTT. This encodes CACSLGFGNTEAFF.

The chain couples TRBV4-1 to TRBJ2-2, with TRBD2 identical over 10 bases. Germline loops: CDR1 MGHRA, CDR2 YSYEKL. V lost 0 bases and J lost 7; bases outside the gene matches: 11. This CDR3 has 18 amino acids. In DNA form, the CDR3 reads TGCGCCAGCAGCCAAGATTTACTAGCGGGAAAGCGAAACGGGGAGCTGTTTTTT. This codes for CASSQDLLAGKRNGELFF.

This clonotype was seen many times. The chain has TRBV7-9 and TRBJ2-5; D not certain. This CDR3 spans 14 amino acids. Deletions cut 5 bases from V and 0 bases from J, with 10 bases between. CDR1 and CDR2 from the germline V gene are SEHNR and FQNEAQ (reference sequence). The CDR3 sequence is CASSPPLYQETQYF. The CDR3 DNA reads as TGTGCCAGCAGCCCCCCGCTGTACCAAGAGACCCAGTACTTC.

In regard to this clonotype: This may arise from a read error, as a much more abundant clone is one base away. This chain links TRBV6-5 with TRBJ1-2; no clear D. The germline CDR1 and CDR2 sequences are MNHEY and SVGAGI. The CDR3 has 15 residues. The CDR3: CASSYLAVNNYGYIF. The CDR3 DNA follows: TGTGCCAGCAGTTACCTGGCAGTCAACAACTATGGCTACATCTTC.

This clonotype has more than one count but fewer than ten. The gene calls are TRBV5-5 and TRBJ2-7; TRBD1 aligns across 7 bases. Germline V gives CDR1 SGHKS, CDR2 YYEKEE (reference sequence). J gave up 3 bases and V 3 bases, and 9 bases lay outside the gene matches. The CDR3 loop spans 15 amino acids. CDR3 bases: TGTGCCAGCAGCTCAAGGGGGCTAAACAGCTACGAGCAGTACTTC. Protein product: CASSSRGLNSYEQYF.